The T cell receptor (beta chain) described here comes from a study of blood T cell repertoires in COVID-19. At the level of the study: Nucleic acid was either cDNA or gDNA, and it came from T cells, B-cell-depleted T cells, or PBMCs.

The protocol was immunoSEQ multiplex PCR, while the TCRdb copy is restricted to in-frame clones and leaves out a portion. The table lists some 120,000 clones, around 87% of them singletons. The CDR3 contains 11 residues. V gave up 6 bases and J gave up 9 bases, with 11 bases separating them. In germline, CDR1 is DFQATT, CDR2 SNEGSKA (reference sequence). Sample: peripheral blood. This TCR was sampled from a woman between 55 and 75 years old with acute or convalescent COVID-19. The chain recombines TRBV20-1 with TRBJ2-2, with D tentatively TRBD1 (6 bases). The CDR3 loop is CSATTGRELFF. CDR3 DNA: TGCAGTGCAACAACAGGGAGGGAGCTGTTTTTT.